This note documents a single T cell receptor (beta chain) sequence. Its antigen is undetermined. This sample is part of a study of identical twins. The J segment lost 2 bases and the V segment lost 7 bases, leaving 7 bases of the junction unmatched. CDR3 length equals 15 residues. TCRdb independently ran MiXCR on the 5' RACE reads; one entry per CDR3 protein. The sample has 1.5 million or so distinct CDR3 sequences, 32% seen once. Overall study findings and caveats: Fewer insertions characterized abundant cord blood beta clonotypes, whereas memory repertoires showed none. The study found weaker excess twin sharing in beta out-of-frame sequences.

There were only healthy Caucasians among the donors. The specimen was cord blood. V usage is TRBV12-3 or TRBV12-4 and J usage is TRBJ2-3; 9 nucleotides align to TRBD2. This sequence originates from a newborn girl in good health. CDR3 amino acids: CASKLIAGVTDTQYF. The CDR3 DNA follows: TGTGCCAGCAAGTTAATAGCGGGGGTCACAGATACGCAGTATTTT.